A selection of T cell receptor beta chains follows, all from one sample in a study of blood T cell repertoires in COVID-19. Profiled with immunoSEQ multiplex PCR; TCRdb holds only in-frame clones, not every one. The sample lists 200,000 or so clones, around 89% occurring once. The sequenced sample was PBMCs or T cells enriched from blood (not recorded which). Receptors were obtained from a woman aged 30 to 39 who had recovered from COVID-19. The CDR3 runs from the conserved cysteine through the conserved F or W.

>TRBJ1-2|TRBV7-9
CASTSSRGAGYTF
>TRBJ1-6|TRBV5-8
CASSTDRGASSPLHF
>TRBJ1-5|TRBV5-1
CASSLEGIAYQPQHF
>TRBJ2-2|TRBV12-3/TRBV12-4
CASSRQDTGELFF
>TRBJ1-1|TRBV7-9
CASSFADTEAFF
>TRBJ1-4|TRBV5-4
CASSPRGGGSEKLFF
>TRBJ1-1|TRBV12-3/TRBV12-4
CASSTGYGTEAFF
>TRBJ1-5|TRBV2
CASSEEGYRGMDQPQHF
>TRBJ2-7|TRBV19
CASMEDRWSYEQYF
>TRBJ1-1|TRBV11-1
CASSLDRQTEAFF
>TRBJ1-6|TRBV12-3/TRBV12-4
CASSFGNSPLHF
>TRBJ1-4|TRBV7-2
CASSMTGESKKLFF
>TRBJ2-5|TRBV12-5
CASGLRETQYF
>TRBJ1-3|TRBV6-5
CASSYDTESSGNTIYF
>TRBJ2-1|TRBV18
CASSPPSGSVNEQFF
>TRBJ1-1|TRBV5-1
CASSMDTWNTEAFF
>TRBJ2-3|TRBV5-1
CASSEAGGTDTQYF
>TRBJ1-1|TRBV29-1
CSVYGRTSGDTEAFF
>TRBJ1-5|TRBV2
CASRKGNNQPQHF
>TRBJ2-5|TRBV5-8
CASNLGLGRETQYF
>TRBJ1-4|TRBV7-9
CASSSVTRGEKLFF
>TRBJ2-1|TRBV7-2
CASSFRRLAGGINNEQFF
>TRBJ1-1|TRBV19
CASRTGGSTEAFF
>TRBJ1-2|TRBV10-3
CAISDRDRALDGYTF
>TRBJ2-7|TRBV4-1
CASSQVLDRSEQYF
>TRBJ1-2|TRBV7-2
CASSFSSIYGYTF
>TRBJ1-3|TRBV7-6
CASSLLEDRYDSGNTIYF
>TRBJ1-2|TRBV19
CASNLGNNYGYTF
>TRBJ2-5|TRBV7-2
CASSLDLTGKGEETQYF
>TRBJ1-1|TRBV5-1
CASSLATANTEAFF
>TRBJ2-7|TRBV12-3/TRBV12-4
CASTRGGYEQYF
>TRBJ2-5|TRBV3-1/TRBV3-2
CASSKTSAKTQYF
>TRBJ1-2|TRBV7-2
CASSQSAETALGWTF
>TRBJ2-1|TRBV5-1
CASSLGQGDEQFF
>TRBJ1-2|TRBV24-1
CATSSDNYGYTF
>TRBJ2-7|TRBV19
CASSMYTSYEQYF
>TRBJ2-1|TRBV18
CASSFDRGNEQFF
>TRBJ1-2|TRBV28
CATMGQGEGYTF
>TRBJ2-7|TRBV7-8
CASSYRRGGGGGEQYF
>TRBJ2-3|TRBV7-9
CASSLARAGGPTDTQYF
>TRBJ1-1|TRBV4-3
CASSQDCCRVGAFF
>TRBJ1-5|TRBV27
CASSLEASNQPQHF
>TRBJ1-2|TRBV6-6
CASSLTGRSDGYTF
>TRBJ2-1|TRBV10-3
CAISESRRNNEQFF
>TRBJ2-3|TRBV4-1
CASSQGLGQGIPSDTQYF
>TRBJ2-2|TRBV12-3/TRBV12-4
CASSASAGELFF